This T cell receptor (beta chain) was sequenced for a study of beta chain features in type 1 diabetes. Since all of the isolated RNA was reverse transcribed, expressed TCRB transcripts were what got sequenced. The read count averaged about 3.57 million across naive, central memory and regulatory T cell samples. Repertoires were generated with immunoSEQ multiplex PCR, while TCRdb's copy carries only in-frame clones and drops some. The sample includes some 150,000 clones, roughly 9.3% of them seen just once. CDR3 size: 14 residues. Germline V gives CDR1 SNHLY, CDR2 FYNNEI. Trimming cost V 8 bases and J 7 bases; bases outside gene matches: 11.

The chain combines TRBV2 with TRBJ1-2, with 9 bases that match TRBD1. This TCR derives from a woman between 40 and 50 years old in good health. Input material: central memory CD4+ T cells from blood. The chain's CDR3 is CASQGDRVIAGYTF. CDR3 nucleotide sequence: TGTGCCAGCCAAGGGGACAGGGTGATTGCTGGCTACACCTTC. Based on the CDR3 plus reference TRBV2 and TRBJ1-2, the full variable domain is EPEVTQTPSHQVTQMGQEVILRCVPISNHLYFYWYRQILGQKVEFLVSFYNNEISEKSEIFDDQFSVERPDGSNFTLKIRSTKLEDSAMYFCASQGDRVIAGYTFGSGTRLTVV.